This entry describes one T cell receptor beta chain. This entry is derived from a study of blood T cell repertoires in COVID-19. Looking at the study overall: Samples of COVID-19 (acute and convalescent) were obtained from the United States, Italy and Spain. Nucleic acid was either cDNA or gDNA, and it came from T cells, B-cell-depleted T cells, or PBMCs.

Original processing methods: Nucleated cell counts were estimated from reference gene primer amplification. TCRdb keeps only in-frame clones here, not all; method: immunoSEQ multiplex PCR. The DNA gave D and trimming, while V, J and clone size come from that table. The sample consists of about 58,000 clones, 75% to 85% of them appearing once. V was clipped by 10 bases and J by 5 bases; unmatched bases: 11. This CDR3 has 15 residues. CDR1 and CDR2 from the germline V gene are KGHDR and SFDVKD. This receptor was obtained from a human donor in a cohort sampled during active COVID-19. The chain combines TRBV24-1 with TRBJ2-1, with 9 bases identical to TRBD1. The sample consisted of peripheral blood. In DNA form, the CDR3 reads TGTGCCACAAGCATAACAGGGGGCAGGGACAATGAGCAGTTCTTC. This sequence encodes CATSITGGRDNEQFF.